This is a list of T cell receptor beta chains from one sample in a study of T-cell memory formation after mild COVID-19. TCRdb independently ran MiXCR on the 5' RACE reads; one entry per CDR3 protein. The repertoire includes around 200,000 distinct CDR3 sequences, over 20% of them detected once, and more than 20% sits in the top ten. Sequenced: PBMCs or a T cell subset sorted from them (not recorded which). The receptors here all came from an adult woman who had mild COVID-19 (a few samples of this study predate the infection). Cell type and time point are not known. CDR3s include the opening cysteine and the closing phenylalanine or tryptophan. The order of the fields is D gene, V gene, J gene, clone size, CDR3 protein, CDR3 DNA. D genes are given only for firm matches. Clone size is not always given. Where it is, it says once, few, many or a class for expanded clones.

>-|TRBV27|TRBJ2-2|-
CAIQGSTGELFF
TGTGCCATCCAGGGAAGCACCGGGGAGCTGTTTTTT
>-|TRBV5-6|TRBJ2-1|few
CASIPLKKEDGEQFF
TGTGCCAGCATCCCTCTCAAGAAGGAGGACGGTGAGCAGTTCTTC
>-|TRBV27|TRBJ1-6|-
CASSLEGGFGSPLHF
TGTGCCAGCAGTTTAGAGGGGGGTTTCGGGTCACCCCTCCACTTT
>-|TRBV20-1|TRBJ2-1|-
CSAPTGDSNEQFF
TGCAGTGCTCCTACAGGAGACTCTAATGAGCAGTTCTTC
>-|TRBV5-1|TRBJ2-2|-
CASSLVAGGQNTGELFF
TGCGCCAGCAGCTTGGTAGCTGGCGGGCAGAACACCGGGGAGCTGTTTTTT
>-|TRBV12-3/TRBV12-4|TRBJ1-1|few
CASTPTGPNTEAFF
TGTGCCAGCACTCCCACAGGGCCGAACACTGAAGCTTTCTTT
>TRBD2|TRBV7-9|TRBJ2-7|few
CASSLVDRGDYEQYF
TGTGCCAGCAGCTTAGTAGATCGGGGGGACTACGAGCAGTACTTC
>TRBD2|TRBV4-1|TRBJ2-3|-
CASSQLGLVESTDTQYF
TGCGCCAGCAGCCAACTGGGACTAGTCGAAAGCACAGATACGCAGTATTTT
>-|TRBV5-4|TRBJ2-1|few
CASSRSSYNEQFF
TGTGCCAGCAGTCGGAGCTCCTACAATGAGCAGTTCTTC
>TRBD2|TRBV7-3|TRBJ2-1|few
CASSPGGGSYNEQFF
TGTGCCAGCAGCCCGGGGGGGGGATCCTACAATGAGCAGTTCTTC
>-|TRBV9|TRBJ2-7|-
CASNGPSYEQYF
TGTGCCAGCAACGGACCTTCCTACGAGCAGTACTTC
>TRBD1|TRBV27|TRBJ1-2|few
CASSLTGATYYGYTF
TGTGCCAGCAGTTTAACAGGGGCGACTTACTATGGCTACACCTTC
>TRBD2|TRBV29-1|TRBJ2-7|-
CSVEDPGRAYEQYF
TGCAGCGTTGAAGACCCCGGGAGGGCCTACGAGCAGTACTTC
>TRBD1|TRBV29-1|TRBJ1-1|-
CSVPGGNTEAFF
TGCAGCGTTCCAGGGGGGAACACTGAAGCTTTCTTT
>TRBD2|TRBV5-1|TRBJ2-7|-
CASSLRLVGRAGTYEQYF
TGCGCCAGCAGCTTGAGGCTAGTCGGGAGGGCCGGAACCTACGAGCAGTACTTC
>-|TRBV12-3/TRBV12-4|TRBJ2-7|-
CASSFFGGSYEQYF
TGTGCCAGCAGTTTTTTCGGAGGGAGCTACGAGCAGTACTTC
>TRBD1|TRBV20-1|TRBJ2-7|few
CSARSGQSSSYEQYF
TGCAGTGCTAGGTCGGGACAGTCCAGCTCCTACGAGCAGTACTTC
>-|TRBV6-5|TRBJ1-1|few
CASREWGRDTEAFF
TGTGCCAGCAGAGAGTGGGGTCGGGACACTGAAGCTTTCTTT
>-|TRBV5-6|TRBJ1-1|once
CASRPAGRFGQNTEAFF
TGTGCCAGCAGACCCGCCGGGAGATTCGGGCAGAACACTGAAGCTTTCTTT
>TRBD1|TRBV6-1|TRBJ1-5|few
CASSEGIGVGDRYQPQHF
TGTGCCAGCAGTGAGGGGATAGGAGTCGGGGACAGATATCAGCCCCAGCATTTT
>-|TRBV5-1|TRBJ2-7|few
CASSEDGVPYEQYF
TGCGCCAGCAGCGAAGACGGAGTCCCCTACGAGCAGTACTTC
>-|TRBV27|TRBJ1-1|-
CASSPYSGNTEAFF
TGTGCCAGCAGTCCTTACTCAGGAAACACTGAAGCTTTCTTT
>TRBD2|TRBV2|TRBJ2-3|-
CASSEAQLAGGVADTQYF
TGTGCCAGCAGTGAAGCGCAGCTAGCGGGGGGTGTCGCAGATACGCAGTATTTT
>-|TRBV6-5|TRBJ1-1|few
CASSYEGSNTEAFF
TGTGCCAGCAGTTATGAGGGTTCGAACACTGAAGCTTTCTTT
>TRBD2|TRBV20-1|TRBJ2-1|-
CSARGSGLAGIWNEQFF
TGCAGTGCTAGAGGATCGGGACTAGCGGGAATTTGGAATGAGCAGTTCTTC
>TRBD1|TRBV6-5|TRBJ2-3|few
CASSYGTGTLDTQYF
TGTGCCAGCAGTTACGGGACAGGGACTTTGGATACGCAGTATTTT
>-|TRBV29-1|TRBJ2-7|few
CSVLPRDRYEQYF
TGCAGCGTTCTGCCCCGGGACCGGTACGAGCAGTACTTC
>-|TRBV5-8|TRBJ2-2|-
CASSFGQGLVGELFF
TGTGCCAGCAGCTTCGGGCAGGGGCTTGTCGGGGAGCTGTTTTTT
>-|TRBV13|TRBJ2-7|-
CASSFTGSSYEQYF
TGTGCCAGCAGCTTCACAGGGTCATCCTACGAGCAGTACTTC
>-|TRBV9|TRBJ1-6|-
CASSVGDRAGDSPLHF
TGTGCCAGCAGCGTAGGGGATCGGGCAGGGGATTCACCCCTCCACTTT
>-|TRBV7-8|TRBJ2-3|few
CASSLAGPTDTQYF
TGTGCCAGCAGTCTGGCAGGCCCCACAGATACGCAGTATTTT
>TRBD2|TRBV7-8|TRBJ2-1|few
CASSFGTSVLISQFF
TGTGCCAGCAGCTTCGGGACTAGCGTCTTGATCTCCCAGTTCTTC
>-|TRBV7-8|TRBJ2-3|many
CASSLDPLEAGTDTQYF
TGTGCCAGCAGCTTAGATCCCCTAGAGGCAGGCACAGATACGCAGTATTTT
>-|TRBV6-6|TRBJ1-1|-
CASSYPDRDTEAFF
TGTGCCAGCAGTTACCCGGACAGAGACACTGAAGCTTTCTTT
>TRBD2|TRBV20-1|TRBJ2-1|few
CSVRTASGIYNEQFF
TGCAGTGTCCGGACAGCTAGCGGGATATACAATGAGCAGTTCTTC
>-|TRBV12-3/TRBV12-4|TRBJ1-5|few
CASSLGSFGFPRNQPQHF
TGTGCCAGCAGTTTAGGATCGTTCGGCTTCCCCAGGAATCAGCCCCAGCATTTT
>-|TRBV24-1|TRBJ2-2|many
CATSEGRMNTGELFF
TGTGCCACCAGTGAGGGCCGGATGAACACCGGGGAGCTGTTTTTT
>TRBD1|TRBV6-6|TRBJ2-1|-
CASSRSTGAYNEQFF
TGTGCCAGCAGTCGGTCGACAGGGGCCTACAATGAGCAGTTCTTC
>-|TRBV27|TRBJ2-7|-
CASSITYPYEQYF
TGTGCCAGCAGTATCACCTATCCCTACGAGCAGTACTTC
>-|TRBV2|TRBJ1-3|-
CASSGNPATGNTIYF
TGTGCCAGCAGTGGAAACCCTGCCACTGGAAACACCATATATTTT
>TRBD2|TRBV10-3|TRBJ2-5|few
CAISESSLAGAGETQYF
TGTGCCATCAGTGAGTCGTCACTAGCGGGGGCCGGGGAGACCCAGTACTTC
>TRBD1|TRBV15|TRBJ2-7|few
CATSRDIGTGGTYEQYF
TGTGCCACCAGCAGAGATATCGGGACAGGGGGAACCTACGAGCAGTACTTC
>TRBD2|TRBV25-1|TRBJ2-7|few
CASSQRGGPLGNEQYF
TGTGCCAGCAGCCAGCGGGGGGGGCCGCTGGGAAACGAGCAGTACTTC
>TRBD1|TRBV5-6|TRBJ2-2|-
CASSITTGPGELFF
TGTGCCAGCAGTATAACGACAGGGCCCGGGGAGCTGTTTTTT
>-|TRBV9|TRBJ2-1|-
CASSVDVYNEQFF
TGTGCCAGCAGCGTGGACGTCTACAATGAGCAGTTCTTC
>-|TRBV4-1|TRBJ1-2|-
CASSHERQEGGYTF
TGCGCCAGCAGCCACGAGAGGCAGGAAGGGGGCTACACCTTC
>-|TRBV5-1|TRBJ2-3|few
CASSLGDGNTDTQYF
TGCGCCAGCAGCTTGGGGGACGGAAACACAGATACGCAGTATTTT
>TRBD2|TRBV20-1|TRBJ2-5|-
CSASNTSGRRETQYF
TGCAGTGCGAGTAATACTAGCGGGAGACGAGAGACCCAGTACTTC
>TRBD1|TRBV7-3|TRBJ2-1|-
CASSGQGTEQFF
TGTGCCAGCAGCGGACAGGGAACTGAGCAGTTCTTC
>-|TRBV20-1|TRBJ1-1|many
CSGSIREVHTEAFF
TGCAGTGGATCCATAAGGGAGGTCCACACTGAAGCTTTCTTT
>TRBD1|TRBV4-1|TRBJ2-2|-
CASSPDRGGTGELFF
TGCGCCAGCAGCCCCGACAGGGGTGGCACCGGGGAGCTGTTTTTT
>TRBD2|TRBV10-3|TRBJ2-5|-
CAISERGTSGIGETQYF
TGTGCCATCAGTGAGAGAGGGACTAGCGGGATCGGTGAGACCCAGTACTTC
>-|TRBV29-1|TRBJ1-1|-
CSVEGGGGRRTEAFF
TGCAGCGTTGAAGGGGGAGGGGGGCGAAGGACTGAAGCTTTCTTT
>-|TRBV11-2|TRBJ2-7|once
CASSLEGHGSYEQYF
TGTGCCAGCAGCTTAGAGGGACATGGATCCTACGAGCAGTACTTC
>-|TRBV5-1|TRBJ1-2|few
CASSLVAGYGYTF
TGCGCCAGCAGCTTGGTAGCGGGGTATGGCTACACCTTC
>-|TRBV7-7|TRBJ2-7|few
CASSPKGSYEQYF
TGTGCCAGCAGCCCGAAGGGTAGCTACGAGCAGTACTTC
>TRBD2|TRBV20-1|TRBJ2-7|few
CSARGRTSGRSSYEQYF
TGCAGTGCTAGAGGCAGGACTAGCGGGAGGAGTTCCTACGAGCAGTACTTC
>-|TRBV19|TRBJ2-7|-
CASSIAGYEQYF
TGTGCCAGTAGTATCGCGGGCTACGAGCAGTACTTC
>TRBD1|TRBV6-2/TRBV6-3|TRBJ2-7|few
CASSYSIDGTGGSYEQYF
TGTGCCAGCAGTTACTCGATCGACGGGACAGGGGGGTCCTACGAGCAGTACTTC
>-|TRBV6-1|TRBJ1-1|-
CASSIRDEAMNTEAFF
TGTGCCAGCAGCATCCGGGACGAGGCGATGAACACTGAAGCTTTCTTT